These 3 T cell receptor beta chains came from one sample sequenced in a study of low-dose radiotherapy and immunotherapy resistance in tumors. Priming of first-strand cDNA relied on TRAV- and TRBV-specific primers (covering alpha and beta chains). Using a constant-region primer together with a V-primer adapter, TCRs were subjected to about 20 PCR cycles of amplification. From the reads, TCRdb called clonotypes with MiXCR, one entry per CDR3 protein. Altogether around 9,000 distinct CDR3 sequences are present, approximately 81% being singletons, with the ten largest covering approximately 1.3%. The receptors originated from a human donor with advanced metastatic prostate, ovarian, gallbladder or colorectal cancer (not recorded which). This table probably holds off-target reads from a library built for another chain.

This chain links TRBV12-3 or TRBV12-4 with TRBJ1-5, with a tentative D call TRBD1 (5 bases). The length of the CDR3 is 15 residues. Trimming removed 2 bases from V and 4 bases from J, with 12 bases in between. DNA of the CDR3: TGTGCCAGCAGTTTACCCGGGACGGTAAATCAGCCCCAGCATTTT. Translated, it gives CASSLPGTVNQPQHF.

V usage is TRBV28 and J usage is TRBJ2-7, with 11 positions matching TRBD2. This CDR3 has 14 residues. Germline V gene sequence: CDR1 MDHEN, CDR2 SYDVKM. The ends lost 4 bases at V and 3 bases at J; junction bases unmatched: 2. CDR3 protein: CASSSSGRFYEQYF. CDR3 nucleotides: TGTGCCAGCAGTTCTAGCGGGAGGTTCTACGAGCAGTACTTC.

J is TRBJ2-2 and V is TRBV20-1; TRBD2 is a possible D gene (6 bases). This CDR3 is 14 amino acids long. Between the trimmed V and J ends, which lost 5 bases and 1 base, there was a span of 11 bases. The germline CDR1 and CDR2 sequences are DFQATT and SNEGSKA (reference sequence). CDR3 in DNA: TGCAGTGCTCGGGGACTCCAGAACACCGGGGAGCTGTTTTTT. The encoded protein is CSARGLQNTGELFF.